Following are 30 T cell receptor beta chains from one sample sequenced in a study of T cells after yellow fever vaccination. MiXCR, applied by TCRdb to the 5' RACE reads, yields one record per CDR3 protein. The sample consists of approximately 610,000 distinct CDR3 sequences, around 17% of them appearing once. This specimen was PBMCs, taken 5 days after the first yellow fever vaccination. The source of these receptors is a man between 18 and 29 years old who received the YFV17D yellow fever vaccine.

This clonotype was counted at least ten times. V is TRBV6-4 and J is TRBJ2-3, with 8 bases aligning to TRBD2. The V segment lost 3 bases and the J segment 1 base; nucleotides outside the gene matches: 3. Germline assignment: CDR1 MRHNA and CDR2 SNTAGT. The length of the CDR3 is 15 residues. In DNA form, the CDR3 reads TGTGCCAGCAGTGAGGGTAGCGGGGGCACAGATACGCAGTATTTT. It codes for CASSEGSGGTDTQYF.

The chain joins TRBV20-1 to TRBJ2-3; 9 bases are a match to TRBD2. This CDR3 is built from 15 residues. Germline V gene data show CDR1 as DFQATT and CDR2 as SNEGSKA (reference sequence). CDR3 region: CRVAAGGGGTDTQYF. The CDR3 DNA sequence: TGCAGGGTAGCAGCGGGGGGCGGGGGCACAGATACGCAGTATTTT.

The table lists this clonotype with a few counts. V and J are TRBV11-2 and TRBJ1-2; 10 nucleotides align to TRBD1. Germline V lookup: CDR1 SGHAT, CDR2 FQNNGV. The CDR3 is 15 residues long. Trimming at V came to 0 bases and at J to 8 bases, leaving 6 bases not matched to a gene. CDR3 nucleotides: TGTGCCAGCAGCTTAGACGGGACAGGGGTGGGAGGCTACACCTTC. It encodes CASSLDGTGVGGYTF.

This clonotype was counted a few times. This sequence joins TRBV7-9 and TRBJ2-5, with TRBD2 as a possible D gene (5 bases). The CDR3 contains 13 residues. Looked up from germline, CDR1 is SEHNR and CDR2 is FQNEAQ (reference sequence). Trimming removed 4 bases from V and 7 bases from J, with 13 bases in between. The CDR3 DNA reads as TGTGCCAGCAGCTCCCCGGCCGCGGGGACCCAGTACTTC. The encoded protein is CASSSPAAGTQYF.

The V and J genes are TRBV28 and TRBJ2-7; TRBD1 matches at 7 bases. There are 13 residues in the CDR3. J lost 4 bases, V lost 8 bases, and 8 bases had no gene match. Germline lookup yields CDR1 MDHEN and CDR2 SYDVKM. The chain's CDR3 is CASGPGQLYEQYV. The DNA for the CDR3 is TGTGCCAGCGGCCCGGGACAGCTTTACGAGCAGTACGTC.

This clonotype was seen only a few times. The chain has TRBV5-4 and TRBJ1-1, with D unclear. Germline V CDR1 and CDR2: SGHNT, YYREEE (reference sequence). Trimming removed 2 bases at V and 6 bases at J, with 11 bases between. The CDR3 runs to 13 residues. This CDR3 is CASSLIDGAEAFF. In nucleotides, the CDR3 is TGTGCCAGCAGCTTAATTGATGGGGCTGAAGCTTTCTTT.

The chain is built from TRBV6-5 and TRBJ2-7; D assignment may be TRBD1 or TRBD2 (6 bases each). Trimming removed 8 bases from V and 0 bases from J, with 17 bases in between. This CDR3 contains 15 residues. The germline V gene has CDR1 MNHEY and CDR2 SVGAGI. The CDR3 region is CASSVRGGISYEQYF. The CDR3 DNA follows: TGTGCCAGCTCAGTTAGAGGGGGGATCTCCTACGAGCAGTACTTC.

This clonotype was found a few times. The chain recombines TRBV15 with TRBJ1-3, with D uncertain. The V end lost 0 bases, the J end lost 0 bases, and 12 bases lay between the germline ends. Per the germline V gene, CDR1 is LNHNV and CDR2 is YYDKDF (reference sequence). This CDR3 is 17 amino acids long. In DNA, the CDR3 is TGTGCCACCAGCAGAGATCGTATCGAACTCTCTGGAAACACCATATATTTT. This sequence encodes CATSRDRIELSGNTIYF.

This clonotype was observed a single time. CDR3 in DNA: TGTGCCAGCAGCCAAGATTGGGACACTGAAGCTTTCTTT. This encodes CASSQDWDTEAFF. J is TRBJ1-1 and V is TRBV4-2; no reliable D call. The V end lost 0 bases, the J end lost 3 bases, and 5 bases lay between the germline ends. CDR3 length: 13 amino acids. In germline, CDR1 is LGHNA, CDR2 YNFKEQ.

The count of this clonotype is one. This chain links TRBV12-3 or TRBV12-4 with TRBJ1-2; D unclear. CDR3 length: 12 residues. Trimming took 7 bases from V and 5 from J, leaving 11 bases between them. Written as DNA, the CDR3 is TGTGCCAGCACCGAGATCGGGTATGGCTACACCTTC. Its protein is CASTEIGYGYTF.

The chain links TRBV12-3 or TRBV12-4 to TRBJ2-7; 8 bases map to TRBD2. Trimming took 3 bases from V and 3 from J; bases not matched to a gene: 4. This CDR3 comprises 14 residues. For the CDR3, the DNA is TGTGCCAGCAGTTTGGCGGGGGGCGGCTACGAGCAGTACGTC. The encoded protein is CASSLAGGGYEQYV.

This clonotype occurred a few times. The chain employs TRBV12-3 or TRBV12-4 and TRBJ1-5; possible D gene TRBD1, 5 bases. The CDR3 contains 16 residues. With 3 bases removed from V and 0 bases from J, the gap between germline ends came to 12 bases. The CDR3: CASSFWGRTSNQPQHF. CDR3 coding DNA: TGTGCCAGCAGTTTTTGGGGCCGGACTAGCAATCAGCCCCAGCATTTT.

The chain uses TRBV5-1 and TRBJ1-6; 9 bases are shared with TRBD1. The CDR3 length is 16 residues. Germline-derived CDR1 and CDR2 are SGHRS and YFSETQ. Trimming cost V 5 bases and J 9 bases; bases outside gene matches: 12. CDR3 region: CASSMEGTGFASPLHF. CDR3 bases: TGCGCCAGCAGTATGGAGGGGACAGGGTTCGCTTCACCCCTCCACTTT.

This clonotype was picked up a small number of times. This chain joins TRBV19 and TRBJ2-2, with D hard to call. CDR3 length: 15 amino acids. V gave up 7 bases and J gave up 4 bases, with 16 bases separating them. The germline gives CDR1 LNHDA, CDR2 SQIVND (reference sequence). CDR3 amino acids: CASNTDSRGTGELFF. CDR3 nucleotide sequence: TGTGCCAGTAACACCGACTCGCGAGGCACCGGGGAGCTGTTTTTT.

This chain joins TRBV5-1 and TRBJ1-2; possible D gene TRBD1, 5 bases. V lost 3 bases and J 1 base, leaving 7 bases between the germline ends. CDR3 size: 13 residues. Per the germline V gene, CDR1 is SGHRS and CDR2 is YFSETQ. The CDR3 sequence is CASSSGGNYGYTF. CDR3 nucleotides: TGCGCCAGCAGCTCCGGGGGTAACTATGGCTACACCTTC.

This clonotype was counted a few times. V usage is TRBV9 and J usage is TRBJ2-5; D not resolved. The CDR3 runs to 16 residues. Germline CDR1 SGDLS, CDR2 YYNGEE. Trimming removed 4 bases at V and 0 bases at J, with 16 bases between. The CDR3 DNA reads as TGTGCCAGCAGCCTAGGTTACCCAAAGTACCAAGAGACCCAGTACTTC. It is translated as CASSLGYPKYQETQYF. Full variable domain (outside the CDR3, taken from reference TRBV9 and TRBJ2-5): DSGVTQTPKHLITATGQRVTLRCSPRSGDLSVYWYQQSLDQGLQFLIQYYNGEERAKGNILERFSAQQFPDLHSELNLSSLELGDSALYFCASSLGYPKYQETQYFGPGTRLLVL.

The V call is TRBV4-1, the J call TRBJ1-6, with 7 positions matching TRBD1. The ends lost 0 bases at V and 10 bases at J; junction bases unmatched: 6. The CDR3 sequence is 15 residues long. Germline V CDR1 and CDR2: MGHRA, YSYEKL. In nucleotides, the CDR3 is TGCGCCAGCAGCCAAGAAATCACAGGGGTGTCACCCCTCCACTTT. It specifies CASSQEITGVSPLHF.

The chain has TRBV27 and TRBJ2-2, with unresolved D. CDR3 size: 14 residues. CDR1 and CDR2 from the germline V gene are MNHEY and SMNVEV (reference sequence). Trimming pared 2 bases from V and 7 bases from J, leaving 11 bases between. CDR3 amino acids: CASSLEYGIGELFF. The CDR3 DNA sequence: TGTGCCAGCAGTTTAGAGTACGGTATCGGGGAGCTGTTTTTT.

This clonotype was recorded a few times. The CDR3 DNA reads TGTGCCACCGCCCCCGGGATGACCTACGAGCAGTACTTC. Its protein product is CATAPGMTYEQYF. The chain joins TRBV6-2 or TRBV6-3 to TRBJ2-7, with D maybe TRBD2 (5 bases). V lost 10 bases and J 2 bases, leaving 15 bases between the germline ends. Germline CDR1 and CDR2: MNHEY and SVGEGT. This CDR3 region has 13 residues.

The CDR3 DNA follows: TGCAGTGCTAGAGATGCCAGGTTCGCGTCTAGCAATCAGCCCCAGCATTTT. Translated: CSARDARFASSNQPQHF. The chain recombines TRBV20-1 with TRBJ1-5; no reliable D call. This CDR3 is built from 17 residues. The germline gives CDR1 DFQATT, CDR2 SNEGSKA (reference sequence). With 0 bases removed from V and 0 bases from J, the gap between germline ends came to 15 bases.

This clonotype was counted a few times. This chain joins TRBV12-3 or TRBV12-4 and TRBJ1-5, with 8 bases identical to TRBD1. The J segment lost 7 bases and the V segment lost 4 bases, leaving 6 bases of the junction unmatched. This CDR3 spans 14 amino acids. The CDR3 here is CASSSGTGTQPQHF. As DNA, the CDR3 is TGTGCCAGCAGTTCCGGGACAGGCACCCAGCCCCAGCATTTT.

This chain links TRBV10-3 with TRBJ2-5, with 8 nucleotides matching TRBD1. Unmatched junction bases numbered 8, after V lost 6 bases and J lost 5 bases. Germline assignment: CDR1 ENHRY and CDR2 SYGVKD. The CDR3 runs 14 residues. This CDR3 is CAIRTGTGGETQYF. CDR3 in DNA: TGTGCCATCAGGACCGGGACAGGTGGGGAGACCCAGTACTTC.

This chain connects TRBV6-2 or TRBV6-3 to TRBJ1-1, with D unresolved. The germline gives CDR1 MNHEY, CDR2 SVGEGT. This CDR3 is built from 15 residues. V lost 7 bases to trimming and J lost 4 bases, with 19 bases between them. The CDR3 DNA reads TGTGCCAGCACCAAAAGGACGGGCATAGGCACTGAAGCTTTCTTT. Translation gives CASTKRTGIGTEAFF.

CDR3: CASRNKSDRGGQETQYF. For the CDR3, the DNA is TGTGCCAGTAGGAATAAATCGGACAGGGGAGGACAAGAGACCCAGTACTTC. V and J are TRBV19 and TRBJ2-5; 9 nucleotides align to TRBD1. The V gene end was trimmed by 6 bases and the J gene end by 2 bases; junction bases not matched to a gene: 13. The germline V gene encodes CDR1 LNHDA and CDR2 SQIVND (reference sequence). The CDR3 covers 17 residues.

This clonotype turned up a few times. This chain joins TRBV5-1 and TRBJ1-1; tentatively, D is TRBD1 (6 bases). V was cut by 0 bases and J by 4 bases, with 13 bases left in between. The germline V gene encodes CDR1 SGHRS and CDR2 YFSETQ. The CDR3 is 15 amino acids. In DNA, the CDR3 is TGCGCCAGCAGCTTGGTTGGGGGGCTCAGCACTGAAGCTTTCTTT. Encoded protein: CASSLVGGLSTEAFF.

The chain recombines TRBV4-3 with TRBJ2-3; D is undetermined. This CDR3 spans 14 amino acids. The V end was cut by 2 bases, the J end by 4 bases, with 10 bases between. CDR1 and CDR2 from the germline V gene are LGHNA and YSLEER. This CDR3 is CASSQQSAPDTQYF. The CDR3 nucleotides are TGCGCCAGCAGCCAACAATCGGCTCCAGATACGCAGTATTTT.

The rearrangement uses TRBV7-9 and TRBJ2-3; 7 bases match TRBD2. CDR3 size: 14 residues. The V gene's germline CDR1 is SEHNR and CDR2 FQNEAQ (reference sequence). V was pared by 5 bases and J by 0 bases, with 2 bases of the junction left unmatched. The CDR3 DNA sequence: TGTGCCAGCAGCGGAGCGGGGAGCACAGATACGCAGTATTTT. Protein product: CASSGAGSTDTQYF.

There are a few counts of this clonotype. V gene TRBV7-9 combines with J gene TRBJ1-1, with D possibly matching TRBD1 (6 bases). The germline CDR1 and CDR2 sequences are SEHNR and FQNEAQ (reference sequence). V lost 3 bases, J lost 1 base, and 12 bases lay in between. This CDR3 region has 15 residues. The CDR3 DNA is TGTGCCAGCAGCTTGCCCGGGACACGGAACACTGAAGCTTTCTTT. This translates into CASSLPGTRNTEAFF.

This clonotype occurred a few times. The genes are TRBV6-5 and TRBJ1-5; D is possibly TRBD1 (6 bases). Germline CDR1 reads MNHEY; CDR2 reads SVGAGI. This CDR3 is built from 15 residues. The germline V and J ends were trimmed by 0 bases and 2 bases, with 8 bases remaining between them. CDR3 sequence reads: CASSYSPGGNQPQHF. CDR3 DNA: TGTGCCAGCAGTTACTCCCCAGGGGGCAATCAGCCCCAGCATTTT.

The chain uses TRBV7-2 and TRBJ2-3, with 8 bases that match TRBD1. CDR1 is SGHTA and CDR2 is FQGNSA in the germline V gene. This CDR3 is 14 amino acids long. V gave up 11 bases and J gave up 1 base; unmatched junction bases: 8. The CDR3 here is CADKKDRGTDTQYF. CDR3 bases: TGTGCCGACAAGAAGGACAGGGGCACAGATACGCAGTATTTT.